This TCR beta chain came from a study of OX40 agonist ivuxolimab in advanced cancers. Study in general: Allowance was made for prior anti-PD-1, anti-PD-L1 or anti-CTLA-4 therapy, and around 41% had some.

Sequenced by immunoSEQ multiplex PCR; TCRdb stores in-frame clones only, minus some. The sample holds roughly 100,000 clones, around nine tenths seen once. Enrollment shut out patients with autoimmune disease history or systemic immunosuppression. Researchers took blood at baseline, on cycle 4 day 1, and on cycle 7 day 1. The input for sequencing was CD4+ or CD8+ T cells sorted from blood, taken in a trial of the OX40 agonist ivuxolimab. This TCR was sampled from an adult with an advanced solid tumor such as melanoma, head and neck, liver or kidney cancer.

DNA of the CDR3: TGTGCCAGCAGGTGGGGGGGCCCCACAGATACGCAGTATTTT. Translating gives CASRWGGPTDTQYF. The V and J genes are TRBV7-2 and TRBJ2-3; D is possibly TRBD2 (7 bases). Germline V gene lookup returns CDR1 SGHTA and CDR2 FQGNSA. V was pared by 6 bases and J by 2 bases, with 12 bases between. CDR3 length equals 14 residues.